These 27 T cell receptor beta chains were sequenced from one sample in a study of T-cell reconstitution after alpha-beta-depleted transplantation in children. A library of TCRbeta sequences, prepared with unique molecular identifiers, was generated. TCRdb analysed the PCR reads with MiXCR anew, one entry per CDR3 protein. The sample includes roughly 200,000 distinct CDR3 sequences, about 15% seen only once; the top ten take over 10%. Sequencing used PBMCs from the stem cell graft donor, obtained from the stem cell graft. The receptors derive from a human donor who donated a stem cell graft to a child with acute lymphoblastic leukemia.

This clonotype occurred many times. In DNA form, the CDR3 reads TGTGCCAGCAGGAACCCCGGGAGCAACACAGATACGCAGTATTTT. Protein product: CASRNPGSNTDTQYF. The chain uses TRBV6-1 and TRBJ2-3, with a tentative D call TRBD2 (6 bases). Trimming pared 6 bases from V and 2 bases from J, leaving 15 bases between. This CDR3 has 15 amino acids. Per germline, CDR1 MNHNS and CDR2 SASEGT.

At least ten counts were recorded for this clonotype. V usage is TRBV7-6 and J usage is TRBJ2-3, with 7 bases that match TRBD1. This CDR3 is 14 amino acids long. The V segment lost 5 bases and the J segment 3 bases; nucleotides outside the gene matches: 5. Per the germline V gene, CDR1 is SGHVS and CDR2 is FNYEAQ. CDR3 sequence: CASSPGGVTDTQYF. The CDR3 DNA reads TGTGCCAGCAGCCCAGGGGGAGTAACAGATACGCAGTATTTT.

CDR3 bases: TGCAGTGCTAGAGAGGACAGGGTGGGCGGCTACACCTTC. Its translation is CSAREDRVGGYTF. The chain has TRBV20-1 and TRBJ1-2; 8 bases match TRBD1. The V gene end was trimmed by 0 bases and the J gene end by 8 bases; junction bases not matched to a gene: 5. This CDR3 contains 13 residues. Germline CDR1 and CDR2: DFQATT and SNEGSKA (reference sequence).

This clonotype was found many times. This chain links TRBV12-3 or TRBV12-4 with TRBJ2-2; possibly TRBD1 for D (6 bases). V was clipped by 8 bases and J by 0 bases, with 13 bases between them. This CDR3 comprises 15 residues. The CDR3 region is CASGRQVANTGELFF. CDR3 sequence (DNA): TGTGCCAGCGGTAGACAGGTCGCGAACACCGGGGAGCTGTTTTTT.

There are many counts of this clonotype. J is TRBJ2-2 and V is TRBV27; TRBD1 aligns across 7 bases. With V trimmed by 8 bases and J by 4 bases, 7 bases remained unmatched. The CDR3 covers 14 residues. Germline CDR1 reads MNHEY; CDR2 reads SMNVEV (reference sequence). CDR3: CASAGTALTGELFF. CDR3 nucleotide sequence: TGTGCCAGCGCCGGGACAGCACTCACCGGGGAGCTGTTTTTT.

This clonotype was seen many times. Mismatch with germline at one junction end may stem from a read error. V usage is TRBV7-7 and J usage is TRBJ2-2; 7 positions match TRBD1. CDR1 and CDR2 (germline): SSHAT, FNYEAQ (reference sequence). CDR3 length: 14 amino acids. As DNA, the CDR3 is TGTGCTAGCAGTTCAGGGGGAGCCACCGGGGAGCTGTTTTTT. Amino acids: CASSSGGATGELFF.

Worth noting for this clonotype: A read error is possible here, since a much larger clone lies one base away. The genes are TRBV20-1 and TRBJ2-1; D gene uncertain. This CDR3 spans 15 amino acids. CDR1 DFQATT and CDR2 SNEGSKA come from the germline V gene (reference sequence). The CDR3 DNA sequence: TGCAGTGCCGGGCGAATAGTGCTGGATTACAATGACCAGTTCTTC. The encoded protein is CSAGRIVLDYNDQFF.

As regards this clonotype: A much larger clonotype is one base distant, so this may be a read error. The chain combines TRBV5-1 with TRBJ1-5; no reliable D call. This CDR3 contains 16 residues. Germline V lookup: CDR1 SGHRS, CDR2 YFSETQ. The CDR3 here is CASSLYGGSEDQPLHF. As DNA, the CDR3 is TGCGCCAGCAGCTTGTATGGAGGGTCTGAGGATCAGCCCCTGCATTTT.

This chain uses TRBV12-3 or TRBV12-4 with TRBJ2-1; the match to TRBD2 covers 9 bases. This CDR3 has 16 amino acids. V shed 4 bases, J shed 10 bases, and the junction held 14 bases outside the gene matches. CDR3 region: CASSSEGLALSTEQFF. The CDR3 DNA follows: TGTGCCAGCAGTTCTGAGGGACTAGCCCTTAGTACCGAGCAGTTCTTC.

This clonotype appeared a few times. The CDR3 loop is CASSLGGAQETQYF. The CDR3 nucleotides are TGTGCCAGCAGCTTGGGGGGGGCTCAAGAGACCCAGTACTTC. The V gene is TRBV5-4, the J gene TRBJ2-5; D possibly matches TRBD1 or TRBD2 (6 bases each). Trimming shortened V by 0 bases and J by 2 bases, and 8 bases separated the two germline ends. Germline lookup yields CDR1 SGHNT and CDR2 YYREEE (reference sequence). This CDR3 has 14 amino acids.

This clonotype was seen at least ten times. CDR3 sequence reads: CASKTTVSYEQYF. Written as DNA, the CDR3 is TGTGCCAGCAAGACAACAGTCTCCTACGAGCAGTACTTC. This chain joins TRBV12-3 or TRBV12-4 and TRBJ2-7, with D unresolved. The CDR3 covers 13 residues. With 7 bases removed from V and 0 bases from J, the gap between germline ends came to 10 bases.

This clonotype was detected ten times or more. The chain carries TRBV19 and TRBJ2-5, with 8 bases lining up with TRBD1. J was trimmed by 2 bases and V by 5 bases; bases with no gene match: 10. The CDR3 totals 16 residues. Germline values: CDR1 LNHDA, CDR2 SQIVND (reference sequence). Written as DNA, the CDR3 is TGTGCCAGTAGTCTGACGACAGGGGCTACACAAGAGACCCAGTACTTC. It codes for CASSLTTGATQETQYF.

This clonotype was recorded many times. The rearrangement uses TRBV20-1 and TRBJ2-5, with 8 bases aligning to TRBD2. The CDR3 is 14 amino acids. From germline, CDR1 is DFQATT and CDR2 SNEGSKA (reference sequence). CDR3 loop: CSAGRAGAGETQYF. CDR3 in DNA: TGCAGCGCGGGGCGAGCGGGAGCGGGGGAGACCCAGTACTTC.

This clonotype was detected many times. The chain carries TRBV20-1 and TRBJ2-5, with 8 bases lining up with TRBD1. This CDR3 comprises 12 residues. J gave up 5 bases and V 3 bases, and 2 bases lay outside the gene matches. Germline loops: CDR1 DFQATT, CDR2 SNEGSKA (reference sequence). The CDR3 protein is CSARTGAETQYF. The CDR3, as DNA: TGCAGTGCTAGGACAGGGGCCGAGACCCAGTACTTC.

This clonotype was seen repeatedly, ten times or more. The gene calls are TRBV12-3 or TRBV12-4 and TRBJ2-1; D is perhaps TRBD1 (6 bases). The CDR3 runs to 13 residues. V shed 6 bases and J shed 7 bases, with 13 bases lying between them. The CDR3, as DNA: TGTGCCAGCAGCCCTACCGGACAGAATGAGCAGTTCTTC. It encodes CASSPTGQNEQFF.

There are many counts of this clonotype. The chain couples TRBV7-2 to TRBJ1-2; D remains unclear. The germline CDR1 and CDR2 sequences are SGHTA and FQGNSA. V lost 1 base and J 8 bases, leaving 17 bases between the germline ends. The CDR3 totals 15 residues. CDR3 sequence reads: CASSLGNPRTRGYTF. The CDR3 DNA reads TGTGCCAGCAGCTTAGGTAATCCTCGAACTCGAGGCTACACCTTC.

This clonotype was seen many times. The chain couples TRBV25-1 to TRBJ2-1; the D gene is possibly TRBD2 (6 bases). This CDR3 contains 17 residues. Germline V gene data show CDR1 as MGHDK and CDR2 as SYGVNS. V lost 6 bases and J lost 7, with 25 bases in between. CDR3 nucleotide sequence: TGTGCCAGCAGCCCGAATACCATAGCGGTCTCTGAAAATGAGCAGTTCTTC. It is translated as CASSPNTIAVSENEQFF.

This clonotype came up many times. The chain couples TRBV5-1 to TRBJ1-4; 12 bases match TRBD1. This CDR3 spans 14 amino acids. Germline values: CDR1 SGHRS, CDR2 YFSETQ. V shed 4 bases and J 8 bases; nucleotides not matched to a gene: 3. This chain's CDR3 is CASSHGTGGEKLFF. The CDR3, as DNA: TGCGCCAGCAGCCACGGGACAGGGGGCGAAAAACTGTTTTTT.

The gene calls are TRBV12-3 or TRBV12-4 and TRBJ2-1, with 10 bases aligning to TRBD2. The CDR3 is 17 residues long. V lost 6 bases, J lost 7 bases, and 15 bases stayed unmatched. The CDR3 here is CASRKRGGSPGGNEQFF. Written as DNA, the CDR3 is TGTGCCAGCAGGAAGCGGGGGGGGAGCCCAGGGGGAAATGAGCAGTTCTTC.

This clonotype was counted ten times or more. This chain joins TRBV10-1 and TRBJ2-1; tentative D call: TRBD2 (6 bases). The V end lost 2 bases, the J end lost 5 bases, and 10 bases lay between the germline ends. CDR3 length: 14 amino acids. Germline CDR1 is WNHNN and CDR2 is SYGVQD (reference sequence). In nucleotides, the CDR3 is TGCGCCAGCAGTGAGGGACTAACGAACAATGAGCAGTTCTTC. This translates into CASSEGLTNNEQFF.

This clonotype showed up just a few times. The chain is built from TRBV12-3 or TRBV12-4 and TRBJ1-1; 7 bases agree with TRBD1. Unmatched junction bases numbered 14, after V lost 1 base and J lost 0 bases. This CDR3 is built from 19 residues. CDR3 loop: CASSLGVELGQSMNTEAFF. Here the CDR3 DNA reads TGTGCCAGCAGTTTAGGAGTTGAGTTGGGACAGAGCATGAACACTGAAGCTTTCTTT.

The table lists this clonotype with many counts. This rearrangement joins TRBV5-1 to TRBJ2-1; no clear D gene. With 1 base removed from V and 5 bases from J, the gap between germline ends came to 10 bases. This CDR3 contains 14 residues. Germline values: CDR1 SGHRS, CDR2 YFSETQ. The CDR3 nucleotides are TGCGCCAGCAGCTTGAACGCCGGAGACAATGAGCAGTTCTTC. It encodes CASSLNAGDNEQFF.

The chain has TRBV19 and TRBJ2-1, with TRBD2 matching 8 bases. CDR3 length equals 18 residues. Germline lookup yields CDR1 LNHDA and CDR2 SQIVND (reference sequence). V dropped 5 bases and J dropped 1; count of bases not matched to a gene: 13. CDR3 residues: CASSVSGRSGGSYNEQFF. The CDR3 nucleotides read TGTGCCAGTAGTGTGAGCGGGAGATCGGGGGGGTCCTACAATGAGCAGTTCTTC.

This clonotype was counted many times. The chain links TRBV6-1 to TRBJ1-1; 7 bases are a match to TRBD1. V lost 1 base to trimming and J lost 5 bases; unmatched junction nucleotides: 7. The CDR3 spans 15 residues. Germline loops: CDR1 MNHNS, CDR2 SASEGT. This CDR3 reads CASSEVHRGRTEAFF. The CDR3 nucleotides read TGTGCCAGCAGTGAAGTCCACAGGGGTAGGACTGAAGCTTTCTTT.

Ten or more counts support this clonotype. V and J are TRBV7-6 and TRBJ2-7; tentatively, D is TRBD1 (6 bases). This CDR3 is built from 14 residues. V was clipped by 1 base and J by 6 bases, with 13 bases between them. CDR1 is SGHVS, CDR2 FNYEAQ, per germline. In nucleotides, the CDR3 is TGTGCCAGCAGCTTAGATTTGGGGGCGCGCGAGCAGTACTTC. It specifies CASSLDLGAREQYF.

This clonotype was seen at least ten times. CDR3 region: CASSSTGDEQFF. For the CDR3, the DNA is TGTGCCAGCAGCTCCACCGGCGATGAGCAGTTCTTC. This chain links TRBV7-9 with TRBJ2-1; no firm D call. With 4 bases removed from V and 8 bases from J, the gap between germline ends came to 9 bases. CDR1 and CDR2 (germline): SEHNR, FQNEAQ (reference sequence). The CDR3 is made up of 12 amino acids.

For this clonotype: The junction departs from germline at one end; a sequencing error may be responsible. The chain has TRBV5-5 and TRBJ2-6, with TRBD1 matching over 9 bases. Germline V gives CDR1 SGHKS, CDR2 YYEKEE (reference sequence). The CDR3 is made up of 18 amino acids. The CDR3 DNA follows: TGTGCCAGCAGCTTATCCGGGACAGGGCGCACTGGGGCCAACGGCCTGACTTTC. It codes for CASSLSGTGRTGANGLTF.